A selection of T cell receptor beta chains follows, all from one sample in a study of T cell repertoires in cytomegalovirus infection. The antigens these receptors bind are not known. TCRdb passed the reads through MiXCR, listing each CDR3 protein once. The table has roughly 110,000 distinct CDR3 sequences, 30% seen once. The specimen was CD8+ T cells from cultured PBMCs, collected from culture after CMV antigen stimulation. The receptors here all came from a human donor in good health (CMV status not recorded). Some clones in this sample may be carry-over from other donors' samples. CDR3s include the opening cysteine and the closing phenylalanine or tryptophan. The D gene is left open where the match is weak. Clone sizes are given selectively: once, few, many, or a class where the clone is expanded.

J	V	D	size	DNA	CDR3
TRBJ2-1	TRBV13	-	-	TGTGCCAGCAGCTTACGTACGTGGGGGTCCTACAATGAGCAGTTCTTC	CASSLRTWGSYNEQFF
TRBJ2-5	TRBV19	-	-	TGTGCCAGTAGTAGGCACAGGGAGCAAGAGACCCAGTACTTC	CASSRHREQETQYF
TRBJ2-7	TRBV4-1	TRBD1	-	TGCGCCAGCAGCCAAGATTGGGGGACAGAGTCCTCCTACGAGCAGTACTTC	CASSQDWGTESSYEQYF
TRBJ2-7	TRBV2	TRBD1	few	TGTGCCAGCAGTGACAAGGGACAGACGATAAGCTCCTACGAGCAGTACTTC	CASSDKGQTISSYEQYF
TRBJ1-2	TRBV6-5	-	-	TGTGCCAGCAGTTACTCTTGGCGGGCTACTAACTATGGCTACACCTTC	CASSYSWRATNYGYTF
TRBJ2-3	TRBV10-3	-	-	TGTGCCATCAGTGCTTCTGGCGGGGGCGGCACAGATACGCAGTATTTT	CAISASGGGGTDTQYF
TRBJ2-7	TRBV7-2	-	-	TGTGCCAGCAGCCCAAGGTCTACAGGGAACTACGAGCAGTACTTC	CASSPRSTGNYEQYF
TRBJ1-1	TRBV7-6	-	many	TGTGCCAGCAGCCCCGGGGCACAACCGATTCTGAACACTGAAGCTTTCTTT	CASSPGAQPILNTEAFF
TRBJ1-5	TRBV28	-	few	TGTGCCAGCAGTTATGGGACAAGTAATCAGCCCCAGCATTTT	CASSYGTSNQPQHF
TRBJ1-1	TRBV6-6	TRBD1	few	TGTGCCAGCAGTCCAGACAGGGTTGGCACTGAAGCTTTCTTT	CASSPDRVGTEAFF
TRBJ1-1	TRBV7-2	-	-	TGTGCCAGCAGCTTTTTTGTAGGTGCCGAGAACACTGAAGCTTTCTTT	CASSFFVGAENTEAFF
TRBJ1-5	TRBV7-8	-	-	TGTGCCAGCAGCTTATTCCGGGGGTACAATCAGCCCCAGCATTTT	CASSLFRGYNQPQHF
TRBJ2-5	TRBV2	TRBD1	-	TGTGCCAGCGGAGACCCACAGGGGTTCCAAGAGACCCAGTACTTC	CASGDPQGFQETQYF
TRBJ2-7	TRBV10-3	TRBD1	-	TGTGCCACGGGCAGGGGGCAAGGCGAGCAGTACTTC	CATGRGQGEQYF
TRBJ2-5	TRBV15	TRBD2	-	TGTGCCACCAGCAGAGATCCGACCGGGGGGGCGGTCCAAGAGACCCAGTACTTC	CATSRDPTGGAVQETQYF
TRBJ2-1	TRBV7-2	-	-	TGTGCCAGCAGCACACCCATCTTAGGCGGGGATGAGCAGTTCTTC	CASSTPILGGDEQFF
TRBJ2-5	TRBV7-2	-	-	TGTGCCAGCAGCTTATGGCGGGGAGAGACCCAGTACTTC	CASSLWRGETQYF
TRBJ2-3	TRBV7-2	TRBD2	many	TGTGCCAGCAGCCTAACAGCTATCGGGACTAGCGGAACAGATACGCAGTATTTT	CASSLTAIGTSGTDTQYF
TRBJ1-5	TRBV7-6	-	many	TGTGCCAGCAGCTTAGCGCAGGCAGGTAGCAATCAGCCCCAGCATTTT	CASSLAQAGSNQPQHF
TRBJ2-1	TRBV29-1	-	-	TGCAGCGTTGAAGGAGATCCCATAGGGGGCAATGAGCAGTTCTTC	CSVEGDPIGGNEQFF
TRBJ2-7	TRBV19	-	-	TGTGCCAGTAGTATCCTCGGGGAGCAGTACTTC	CASSILGEQYF
TRBJ1-3	TRBV7-2	-	-	TGTGCCAGCAGCTTCTACAGGACCGCCTCTGGAAACACCATATATTTT	CASSFYRTASGNTIYF
TRBJ1-1	TRBV7-9	-	few	TGTGCCAGCCCTGGGGACACGGGGTACGACACTGAAGCTTTCTTT	CASPGDTGYDTEAFF
TRBJ2-3	TRBV12-3/TRBV12-4	TRBD1	many	TGTGCCAGCAGTTTAGTAGGACAGGGATACACAGATACGCAGTATTTT	CASSLVGQGYTDTQYF
TRBJ2-4	TRBV2	-	-	TGTGCCAGCAGTGAAGGGCCACCTCCCAAAAACATTCAGTACTTC	CASSEGPPPKNIQYF
TRBJ1-5	TRBV4-1	-	few	TGCGCCAGCAGCCAAGATCAGGGCAGGGGAAATCAGCCCCAGCATTTT	CASSQDQGRGNQPQHF
TRBJ2-2	TRBV3-1	-	-	TGTGCCAGCAGCCATTGGGGAGGTCTAGCGAACACCGGGGAGCTGTTTTTT	CASSHWGGLANTGELFF
TRBJ1-6	TRBV20-1	-	few	TGCAGTGCTAGAAGGAGGGACGACTTGAGCTCCTATAATTCACCCCTCCACTTT	CSARRRDDLSSYNSPLHF
TRBJ2-7	TRBV20-1	TRBD2	few	TGCAGTGCTTCGGGACTAGCGGGGCCCTACGAGCAGTACTTC	CSASGLAGPYEQYF